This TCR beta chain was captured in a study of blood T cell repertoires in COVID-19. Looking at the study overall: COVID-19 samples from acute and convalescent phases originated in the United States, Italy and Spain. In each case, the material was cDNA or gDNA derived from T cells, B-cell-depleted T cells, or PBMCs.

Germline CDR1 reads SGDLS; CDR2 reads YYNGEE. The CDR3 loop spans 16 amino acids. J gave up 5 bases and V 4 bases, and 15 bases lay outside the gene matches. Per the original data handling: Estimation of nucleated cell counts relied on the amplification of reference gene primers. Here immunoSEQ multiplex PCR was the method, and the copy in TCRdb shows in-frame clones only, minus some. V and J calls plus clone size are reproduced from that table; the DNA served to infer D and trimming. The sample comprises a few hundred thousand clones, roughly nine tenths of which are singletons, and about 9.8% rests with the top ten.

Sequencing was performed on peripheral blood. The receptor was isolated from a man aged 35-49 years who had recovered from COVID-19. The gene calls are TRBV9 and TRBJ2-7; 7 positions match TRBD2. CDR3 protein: CASSPRFSGISHEQYF. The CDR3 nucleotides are TGTGCCAGCAGCCCCCGGTTCAGCGGGATAAGCCACGAGCAGTACTTC.